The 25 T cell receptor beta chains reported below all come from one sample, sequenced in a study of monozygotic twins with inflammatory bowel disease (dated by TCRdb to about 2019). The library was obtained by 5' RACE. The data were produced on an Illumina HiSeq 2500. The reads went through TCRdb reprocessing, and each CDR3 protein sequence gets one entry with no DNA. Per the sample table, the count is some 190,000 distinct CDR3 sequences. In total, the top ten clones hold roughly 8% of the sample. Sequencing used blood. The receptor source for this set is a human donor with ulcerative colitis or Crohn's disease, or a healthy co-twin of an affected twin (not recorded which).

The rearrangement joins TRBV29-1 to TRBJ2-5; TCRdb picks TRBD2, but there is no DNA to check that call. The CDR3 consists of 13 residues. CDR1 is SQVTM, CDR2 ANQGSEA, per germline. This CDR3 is CSVDWGEGETQYF.

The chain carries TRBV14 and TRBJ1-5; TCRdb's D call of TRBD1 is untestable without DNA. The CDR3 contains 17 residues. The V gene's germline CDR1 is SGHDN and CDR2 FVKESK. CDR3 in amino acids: CASSQGTGGGVNQPQHF.

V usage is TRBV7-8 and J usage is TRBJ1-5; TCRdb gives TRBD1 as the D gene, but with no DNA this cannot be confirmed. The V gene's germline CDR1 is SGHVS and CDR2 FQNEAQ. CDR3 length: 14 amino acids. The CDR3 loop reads CASSLEAGLMPQHF.

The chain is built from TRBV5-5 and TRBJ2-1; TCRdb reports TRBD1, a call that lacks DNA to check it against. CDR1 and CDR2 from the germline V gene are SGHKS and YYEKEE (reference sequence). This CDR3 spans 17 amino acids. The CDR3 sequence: CASSSRGVDEPYNEQFF.

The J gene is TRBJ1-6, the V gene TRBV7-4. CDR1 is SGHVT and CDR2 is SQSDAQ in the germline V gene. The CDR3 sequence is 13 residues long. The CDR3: CASSFRRCSPLHF.

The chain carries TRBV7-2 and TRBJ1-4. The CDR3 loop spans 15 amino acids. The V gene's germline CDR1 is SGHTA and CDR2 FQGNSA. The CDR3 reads CASSLRGSNYEKLFF.

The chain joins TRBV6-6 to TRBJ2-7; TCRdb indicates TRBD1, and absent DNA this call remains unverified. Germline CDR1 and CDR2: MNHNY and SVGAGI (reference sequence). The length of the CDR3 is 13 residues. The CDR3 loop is CASEEGGTYEQYF.

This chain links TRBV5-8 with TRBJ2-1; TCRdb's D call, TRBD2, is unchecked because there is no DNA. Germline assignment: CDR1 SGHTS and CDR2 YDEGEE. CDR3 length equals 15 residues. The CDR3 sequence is CASSPRGDYYNEQFF.

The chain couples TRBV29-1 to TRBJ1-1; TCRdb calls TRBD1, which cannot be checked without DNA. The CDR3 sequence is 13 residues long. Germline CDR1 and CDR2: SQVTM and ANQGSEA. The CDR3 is CSVARDRNTEAFF. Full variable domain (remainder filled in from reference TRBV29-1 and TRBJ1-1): SAVISQKPSRDICQRGTSLTIQCQVDSQVTMMFWYRQQPGQSLTLIATANQGSEATYESGFVIDKFPISRPNLTFSTLTVSNMSPEDSSIYLCSVARDRNTEAFFGQGTRLTVV.

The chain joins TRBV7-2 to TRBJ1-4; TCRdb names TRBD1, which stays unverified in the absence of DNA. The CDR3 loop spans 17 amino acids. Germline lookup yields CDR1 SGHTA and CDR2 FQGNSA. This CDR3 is CASSFRATPGGGGKLFF.

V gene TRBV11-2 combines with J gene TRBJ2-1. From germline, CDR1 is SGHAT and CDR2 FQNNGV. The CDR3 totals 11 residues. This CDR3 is CASSLWYEQFF.

CDR3 amino acids: CASTNINRAYEQYF. The chain combines TRBV2 with TRBJ2-7. The CDR3 loop spans 14 amino acids. Germline CDR1 reads SNHLY; CDR2 reads FYNNEI.

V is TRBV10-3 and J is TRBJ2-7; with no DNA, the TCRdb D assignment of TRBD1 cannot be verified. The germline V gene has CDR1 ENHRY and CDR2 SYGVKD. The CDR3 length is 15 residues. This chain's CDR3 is CAISAEDKGPYEQYF.

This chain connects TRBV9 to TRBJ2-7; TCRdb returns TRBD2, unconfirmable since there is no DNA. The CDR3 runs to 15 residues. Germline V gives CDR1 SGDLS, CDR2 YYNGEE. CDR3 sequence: CASSISGGPLYEQYF.

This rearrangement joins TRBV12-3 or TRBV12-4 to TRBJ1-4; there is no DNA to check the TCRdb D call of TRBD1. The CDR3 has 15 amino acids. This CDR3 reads CASSARGVGDEKLFF.

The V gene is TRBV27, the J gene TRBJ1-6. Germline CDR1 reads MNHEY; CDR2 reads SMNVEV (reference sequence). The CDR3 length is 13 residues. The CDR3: CASGSSYNSPLHF.

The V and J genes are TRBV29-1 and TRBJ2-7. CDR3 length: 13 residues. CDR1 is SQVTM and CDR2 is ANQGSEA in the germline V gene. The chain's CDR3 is CSVGDRNSYEQYF.

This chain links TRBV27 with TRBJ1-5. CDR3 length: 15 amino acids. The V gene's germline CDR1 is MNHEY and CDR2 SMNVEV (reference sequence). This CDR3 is CASSLSLTINQPQHF.

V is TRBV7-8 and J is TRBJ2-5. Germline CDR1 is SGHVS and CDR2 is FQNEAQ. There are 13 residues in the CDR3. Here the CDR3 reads CASSLVVKETQYF.

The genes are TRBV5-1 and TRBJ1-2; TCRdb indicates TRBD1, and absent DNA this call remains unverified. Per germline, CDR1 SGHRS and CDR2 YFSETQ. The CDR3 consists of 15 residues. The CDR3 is CASSLGGDRVYGYTF.

The CDR3 spells CASSLAGWNTEAFF. This rearrangement joins TRBV5-1 to TRBJ1-1. The CDR3 runs to 14 residues. Germline CDR1 and CDR2: SGHRS and YFSETQ.

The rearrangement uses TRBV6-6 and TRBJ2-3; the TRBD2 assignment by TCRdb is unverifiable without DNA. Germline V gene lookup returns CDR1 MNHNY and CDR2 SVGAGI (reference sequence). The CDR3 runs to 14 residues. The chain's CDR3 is CASTAGARTDTQYF.

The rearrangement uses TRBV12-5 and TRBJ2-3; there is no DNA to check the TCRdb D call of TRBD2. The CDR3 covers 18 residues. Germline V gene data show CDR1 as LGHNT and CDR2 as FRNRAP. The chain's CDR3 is CASGLRPSSGGPTDTQYF.

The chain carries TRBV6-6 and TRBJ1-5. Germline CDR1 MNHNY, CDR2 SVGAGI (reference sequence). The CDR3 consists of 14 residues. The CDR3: CASSSGWGNQPQHF.

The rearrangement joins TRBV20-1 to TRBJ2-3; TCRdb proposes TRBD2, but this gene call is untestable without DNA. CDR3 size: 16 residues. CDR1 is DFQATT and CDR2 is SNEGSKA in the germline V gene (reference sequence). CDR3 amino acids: CSARDPSGRSTDTQYF.